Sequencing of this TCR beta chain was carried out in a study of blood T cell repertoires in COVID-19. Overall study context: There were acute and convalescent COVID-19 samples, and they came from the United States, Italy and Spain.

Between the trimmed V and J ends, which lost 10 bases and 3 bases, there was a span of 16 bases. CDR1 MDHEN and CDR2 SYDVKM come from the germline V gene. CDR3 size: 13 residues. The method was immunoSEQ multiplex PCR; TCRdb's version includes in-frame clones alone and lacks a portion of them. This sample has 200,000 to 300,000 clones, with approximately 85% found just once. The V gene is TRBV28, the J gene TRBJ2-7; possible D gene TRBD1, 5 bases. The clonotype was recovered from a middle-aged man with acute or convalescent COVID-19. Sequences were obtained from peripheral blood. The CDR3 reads CATTGGQVYEQYF. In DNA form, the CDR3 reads TGTGCCACTACCGGCGGACAAGTCTACGAGCAGTACTTC.